This TCR beta chain appears in the sequencing data of a study of PD-L1 blockade in urothelial cancer. Study information: Patients, treated from 2014 onward, received atezolizumab 1,200 mg intravenously every 3 weeks. Timepoints chosen for blood analysis were 3 weeks (second dose) and 6 weeks after treatment start. Specimens of blood held a median count of roughly 150,000 T cells.

Per germline, CDR1 MNHEY and CDR2 SMNVEV (reference sequence). V was clipped by 5 bases and J by 10 bases; unmatched bases: 11. This CDR3 region has 15 residues. TCRdb keeps only in-frame clones here, not all; method: immunoSEQ multiplex PCR. The sample holds tens of thousands of clones, around nine tenths seen once. As to time point: pretreatment peripheral blood. Concerning this clone itself: Its antigen is still unknown.

The study's findings and limits: Durable-benefit patients had greater expansion of tumor-associated blood clones at 3 weeks.

Sequencing was performed on PBMCs, taken around atezolizumab (anti-PD-L1) treatment. This clonotype originated in an older woman with urothelial cancer. The V gene is TRBV27, the J gene TRBJ2-1; 10 bases align to TRBD2. The CDR3 protein is CASSQASGGIGEQFF. CDR3 sequence (DNA): TGTGCCAGCAGTCAAGCTAGCGGGGGAATAGGGGAGCAGTTCTTC.